Included here is one TCR beta chain sequence, with context. It lacks a known antigen. The input lacks base qualities; no much larger clone sits a single base away. Trimming accounts for 0 bases at V and 3 bases at J, while the number of junction bases matched to no gene is 1. Reading from cysteine to phenylalanine, the CDR3 counts 16 amino acids. Of the read, only the CDR3 DNA is kept; its 48 bases are in frame from base 1. In the germline V gene, CDR1 corresponds to SGHNT and CDR2 to YENEEA. Enrolling through a virtual design, the prospective study's participants ranged in age from roughly 18 to 95 years and lived across 24 United States geographic areas. In the prospective study, participants were assigned to cohorts based on the clinical history participants reported in a screening survey and a study questionnaire. Exposed participants were defined as having been in contact with someone with a PCR-confirmed or clinician-diagnosed COVID-19 case within 2 weeks of study entry. Mobile phlebotomists in the prospective study collected whole blood, serum and a nasopharyngeal or oropharyngeal swab from every participant. Additional blood draws and questionnaires over an approximately two-month period could optionally be provided by prospective study participants. Prospective study blood samples were shipped either frozen or at room temperature before DNA extraction.

The data were obtained in a study of blood T cell repertoires in COVID-19 (dated by TCRdb to about 2020). Regarding the complete study: Samples covering the acute and convalescent phases of COVID-19 were provided by collaborators in the United States, Italy and Spain. Deeply sampled blood TCRbeta repertoires from subjects exposed to, actively infected with, or recovered from COVID-19 were included in the dataset. Sample metadata almost always included a de-identified subject ID, COVID-19 status, age in years and sex. The material from the prospective study consisted of cDNA or gDNA derived from T cells, B-cell-depleted T cells, or PBMCs. Where HLA class I and class II types were available, the types were taken from metadata supplied by the sample provider, not from assay-based typing. Samples came from the ongoing ImmuneRACE study (first 160 participants) plus 1,254 subjects from 6 global collaborators. The repertoires were released in a freely available public database meant as a resource for research on the immune response to SARS-CoV-2. The paper as a whole reports these results and caveats: Clinical and demographic metadata were provided uncurated, with the amount varying by source and participant.

TCRbeta CDR3 regions were amplified from genomic DNA by means of the immunoSEQ Assay, a bias-controlled multiplex PCR. The paper's data handling went like this. The number of nucleated cells in each sample was estimated by amplification of reference gene primers within the assay. To quantify the absolute abundance of each unique TCRbeta CDR3 rearrangement, sequence reads were collapsed and filtered. For each sample, productive Simpson clonality was calculated as the square root of Simpson's diversity index across productive rearrangements. The immuneACCESS repertoire file appears here via TCRdb, limited to in-frame rearrangements. These files lack a portion of the clones; in checked studies, under half of the deficit traces to unresolved V genes, and the cause of the others is not known. Clone size and the V and J calls come from that table; the DNA yielded D and trimming. The sample yields 350,000 to 450,000 clones; approximately 91% were counted once. The ten most abundant clones make up approximately 1.5% of the sample.

Sequencing was performed on PBMCs or T cells enriched from blood (not recorded which). The V gene is TRBV11-3 and the J gene is TRBJ2-1; 11 junctional bases match TRBD2. This sequence originates from a young woman who had been exposed to COVID-19. In nucleotide form, the sequence is TGTGCCAGCAGCTTAGAAGGGACTAGCGGCTACAATGAGCAGTTCTTC. Translated, this is CASSLEGTSGYNEQFF.